This T cell receptor (beta chain) was identified during a study of cytomegalovirus exposure and HLA in healthy donors. General study findings and limits: In terms of immune exposure information, only CMV serostatus was available.

V was trimmed by 5 bases and J by 0 bases, leaving 19 bases between them. CDR3 size: 17 residues. CDR1 and CDR2 (germline): SGHTA, FQGNSA. 60 Vbeta and 13 Jbeta primers were used in PCR. Generated by immunoSEQ multiplex PCR, the TCRdb table keeps only in-frame clones and is missing some. The sample consists of 200,000 to 250,000 clones, roughly 79% of them appearing once. For this clone: Its antigen is currently unknown.

Source material: PBMCs. The chain links TRBV7-2 to TRBJ1-1; D unresolved. The receptor's source is a middle-aged woman in good health and CMV-seronegative. CDR3 sequence reads: CASSPRPTFIMNTEAFF. DNA of the CDR3: TGTGCCAGCAGCCCCCGTCCCACTTTCATTATGAACACTGAAGCTTTCTTT. The whole variable domain, remainder taken from reference TRBV7-2 and TRBJ1-1, is GAGVSQSPSNKVTEKGKDVELRCDPISGHTALYWYRQSLGQGLEFLIYFQGNSAPDKSGLPSDRFSAERTGGSVSTLTIQRTQQEDSAVYLCASSPRPTFIMNTEAFFGQGTRLTVV.